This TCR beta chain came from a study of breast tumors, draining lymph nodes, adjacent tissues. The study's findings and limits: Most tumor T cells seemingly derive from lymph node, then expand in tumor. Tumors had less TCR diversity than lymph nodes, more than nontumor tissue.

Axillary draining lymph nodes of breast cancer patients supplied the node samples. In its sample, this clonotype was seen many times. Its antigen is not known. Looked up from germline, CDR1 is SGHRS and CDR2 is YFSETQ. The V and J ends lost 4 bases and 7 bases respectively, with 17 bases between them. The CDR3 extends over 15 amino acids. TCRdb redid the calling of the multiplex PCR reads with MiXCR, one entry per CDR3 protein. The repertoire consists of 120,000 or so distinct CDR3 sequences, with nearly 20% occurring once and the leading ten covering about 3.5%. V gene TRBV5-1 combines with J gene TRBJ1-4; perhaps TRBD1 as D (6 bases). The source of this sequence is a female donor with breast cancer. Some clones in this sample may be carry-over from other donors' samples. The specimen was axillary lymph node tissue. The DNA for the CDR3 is TGCGCCAGCAGCCCCCAGACAGGAGGGGGTGAAAAACTGTTTTTT. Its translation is CASSPQTGGGEKLFF.